This is a list of T cell receptor beta chains from one sample in a study of shared clonotypes between healthy human individuals. TCRdb keeps only in-frame clones here, not all; method: immunoSEQ multiplex PCR. The sample yields over a million clones, 95% to 99% seen once. Source material: naive CD4+ T cells sorted from blood. These receptors were collected from a man aged 30 to 39 in good health. Both conserved end residues are part of each CDR3. The D gene is left open where the match is weak. Expanded clones are given a class, and other clones once, few, many or no size at all.

j_call | d_call | v_call | clone_size | cdr3_aa | cdr3_nt
TRBJ2-4 | - | TRBV12-1 | - | CASSFQKDRDSKNIQYF | TGTGCCAGCAGCTTTCAAAAGGACAGGGACTCAAAAAACATTCAGTACTTC
TRBJ2-7 | - | TRBV28 | - | CASILSVQGSEQYF | TGTGCCAGCATCCTGAGTGTGCAGGGGTCCGAGCAGTACTTC
TRBJ2-5 | - | TRBV29-1 | - | CSVSGGQETQYF | TGCAGCGTGAGCGGTGGCCAAGAGACCCAGTACTTC
TRBJ2-7 | - | TRBV15 | - | CATSGTSGLSYEQYF | TGTGCCACCAGCGGAACGTCGGGCTTATCCTACGAGCAGTACTTC
TRBJ2-7 | - | TRBV5-1 | once | CASSLLGPYEQYF | TGCGCCAGCAGCTTGTTGGGACCCTACGAGCAGTACTTC
TRBJ2-3 | - | TRBV9 | once | CASSVGRSNTDTQYF | TGTGCCAGCAGCGTAGGCAGGAGCAACACAGATACGCAGTATTTT
TRBJ2-5 | - | TRBV5-5 | - | CASSSDGQETQYF | TGTGCCAGCAGCTCTGACGGACAAGAGACCCAGTACTTC
TRBJ2-7 | - | TRBV11-2 | - | CASSRGASYEQYF | TGTGCCAGCAGCCGTGGGGCTTCCTACGAGCAGTACTTC
TRBJ2-3 | TRBD2 | TRBV7-2 | - | CASSFTSGTDTQYF | TGTGCCAGCAGCTTCACTAGCGGCACAGATACGCAGTATTTT
TRBJ2-7 | TRBD2 | TRBV15 | - | CATSRGLAGGYEQYF | TGTGCCACCAGCAGGGGACTAGCGGGAGGTTACGAGCAGTACTTC
TRBJ2-3 | TRBD2 | TRBV7-2 | once | CASSRLASDTQYF | TGTGCCAGCAGCCGACTAGCTTCAGATACGCAGTATTTT
TRBJ2-7 | - | TRBV5-1 | few | CASSLAGSAYEQYF | TGCGCCAGCAGCTTGGCTGGGAGTGCCTACGAGCAGTACTTC
TRBJ2-7 | - | TRBV9 | - | CASSVGSLGERYEQYF | TGTGCCAGCAGCGTAGGTTCGTTGGGGGAGCGCTACGAGCAGTACTTC
TRBJ1-1 | - | TRBV5-1 | - | CASSLAGGDAFF | TGCGCCAGCAGCTTGGCGGGGGGCGATGCTTTCTTT
TRBJ2-5 | - | TRBV11-2 | - | CASSLGQETQYF | TGTGCCAGCAGTCTGGGCCAAGAGACCCAGTACTTC
TRBJ2-7 | - | TRBV2 | - | CASSEGQIYEQYF | TGTGCCAGCAGTGAAGGGCAGATCTACGAGCAGTACTTC
TRBJ2-7 | - | TRBV5-4 | once | CASSLSWEIPYEQYF | TGTGCCAGCAGCCTCTCGTGGGAAATCCCCTACGAGCAGTACTTC
TRBJ1-1 | - | TRBV18 | - | CASSPSPQTEAFF | TGTGCCAGCTCTCCCTCCCCGCAAACTGAAGCTTTCTTT
TRBJ1-2 | TRBD1 | TRBV7-9 | once | CASSRQGSVYGYTF | TGTGCCAGCAGCCGACAGGGTTCAGTCTATGGCTACACCTTC
TRBJ2-1 | TRBD1 | TRBV7-3 | - | CASSRFVDRGEQFF | TGTGCCAGCAGCCGCTTCGTCGACAGGGGCGAGCAGTTCTTC
TRBJ2-5 | - | TRBV18 | - | CASSPPGERETQYF | TGTGCCAGCTCACCTCCCGGAGAGAGGGAGACCCAGTACTTC
TRBJ1-5 | - | TRBV7-8 | - | CASSLGVGGHNQPQHF | TGTGCCAGCAGCTTAGGTGTCGGGGGGCACAATCAGCCCCAGCATTTT
TRBJ2-3 | - | TRBV19 | - | CAMSSGGSTDTQYF | TGTGCCATGAGCAGCGGAGGTAGCACAGATACGCAGTATTTT
TRBJ1-5 | - | TRBV6-4 | - | CASSEGARQPQHF | TGTGCCAGCAGTGAGGGGGCTCGGCAGCCCCAGCATTTT
TRBJ2-7 | - | TRBV9 | - | CASSVELAEPYEQYF | TGTGCCAGCAGCGTAGAACTAGCAGAGCCCTACGAGCAGTACTTC
TRBJ1-1 | TRBD1 | TRBV29-1 | - | CSVAGQGYTEAFF | TGCAGCGTTGCCGGACAGGGGTACACTGAAGCTTTCTTT
TRBJ1-1 | - | TRBV2 | - | CASTPNDWENTEAFF | TGTGCCAGCACCCCAAATGACTGGGAGAACACTGAAGCTTTCTTT
TRBJ2-7 | - | TRBV7-9 | once | CASSPRTAGSYEQYF | TGTGCCAGCAGCCCTCGGACAGCCGGCTCCTACGAGCAGTACTTC
TRBJ2-5 | - | TRBV27 | - | CASNARATTRRETQYF | TGTGCCAGCAACGCACGGGCAACGACTCGCCGGGAGACCCAGTACTTC
TRBJ2-3 | TRBD1 | TRBV28 | - | CASSLMGQGTDTQYF | TGTGCCAGCAGTTTAATGGGACAGGGCACAGATACGCAGTATTTT
TRBJ2-1 | - | TRBV13 | - | CASSDLGPYNEQFF | TGTGCCAGCAGCGACTTAGGCCCCTACAATGAGCAGTTCTTC
TRBJ2-7 | TRBD1 | TRBV2 | - | CASSRDSLYEQYF | TGTGCCAGCAGCCGGGACAGCCTCTACGAGCAGTACTTC
TRBJ1-2 | - | TRBV25-1 | - | CASSEKAQNYGYTF | TGTGCCAGCAGTGAAAAGGCACAAAACTATGGCTACACCTTC
TRBJ2-5 | - | TRBV7-2 | once | CASSLAPLETQYF | TGTGCCAGCAGCTTAGCCCCCTTGGAGACCCAGTACTTC
TRBJ1-2 | - | TRBV28 | - | CASSPPGVPGGGYTF | TGTGCCAGCAGTCCCCCAGGAGTCCCGGGTGGCGGCTACACCTTC
TRBJ2-3 | - | TRBV2 | - | CASSEGPTDTQYF | TGTGCCAGCTCGGAGGGACCCACAGATACGCAGTATTTT
TRBJ2-7 | - | TRBV7-6 | - | CASSSLSGSSYEQYF | TGTGCCAGCAGCTCCTTAAGCGGGTCCTCCTACGAGCAGTACTTC
TRBJ1-2 | - | TRBV20-1 | - | CSATFQGGYTF | TGCAGTGCTACATTTCAGGGTGGCTACACCTTC
TRBJ2-7 | TRBD1 | TRBV28 | - | CASRAQGASYEQYF | TGTGCCAGCAGGGCCCAGGGGGCATCGTACGAGCAGTACTTC
TRBJ2-5 | - | TRBV6-5 | - | CASSYNSGRGETQYF | TGTGCCAGCAGTTACAATAGCGGTCGCGGGGAGACCCAGTACTTC
TRBJ2-3 | TRBD2 | TRBV5-1 | - | CASSQGLAGADTQYF | TGCGCCAGCAGCCAGGGACTAGCGGGAGCGGATACGCAGTATTTT
TRBJ1-1 | - | TRBV11-2 | - | CASSHYSEAFF | TGTGCCAGCAGCCATTACTCTGAAGCTTTCTTT
TRBJ1-5 | - | TRBV7-8 | few | CASSLVSIGNQPQHF | TGTGCCAGCAGCTTAGTCTCGATAGGCAATCAGCCCCAGCATTTT
TRBJ1-1 | - | TRBV5-1 | - | CASVPGFLGSSTEAFF | TGCGCCAGCGTCCCCGGGTTTCTGGGATCTAGCACTGAAGCTTTCTTT
TRBJ1-1 | - | TRBV5-1 | - | CASSLAGLSEAFF | TGCGCCAGCAGCTTGGCAGGGTTGTCTGAAGCTTTCTTT
TRBJ2-5 | - | TRBV9 | - | CASSVQGETQYF | TGTGCCAGCAGCGTACAGGGTGAGACCCAGTACTTC
TRBJ2-1 | - | TRBV10-1 | - | CASSESHGYLFF | TGCGCCAGCAGTGAGTCCCACGGCTATCTATTCTTC
TRBJ2-2 | - | TRBV4-1 | once | CASSQDGEGAANTGELFF | TGCGCCAGCAGCCAAGATGGGGAGGGGGCGGCGAACACCGGGGAGCTGTTTTTT
TRBJ2-3 | TRBD1 | TRBV2 | - | CASRRTGGTDTQYF | TGTGCCAGCAGGAGGACAGGAGGCACAGATACGCAGTATTTT
TRBJ2-1 | TRBD1 | TRBV7-2 | - | CASRRTGDENEQFF | TGTGCCAGCAGGAGGACAGGGGATGAGAATGAGCAGTTCTTC
TRBJ2-7 | TRBD2 | TRBV5-1 | - | CASSTGLAGGTYEQYF | TGCGCCAGCAGCACCGGACTAGCGGGAGGTACCTACGAGCAGTACTTC
TRBJ2-1 | - | TRBV4-3 | - | CASSQEGRYNEQFF | TGCGCCAGCAGCCAAGAGGGTCGTTACAATGAGCAGTTCTTC